The 14 T cell receptor beta chains below come from one sample, sequenced in a study of shared clonotypes between healthy human individuals (dated by TCRdb to about 2020). The library was built by means of the immunoSEQ multiplex PCR assay. TCRdb's version of the immuneACCESS table is confined to in-frame rearrangements and falls short of the full clone set. An unresolved V gene accounts for under half of the shortfall where checked; the remainder is of unknown origin. The sample data list hundreds of thousands of clones, and about 98% of these were observed just once. Of the sample, roughly 0.29% falls within the top ten clones. CD8 naive samples consisted of CD45RO-negative cells that were positively selected for CCR7, yielding a CD45RA+CCR7+ population without TemRA cells. Sequencing was performed on naive CD8+ T cells sorted from blood. The sample's cell subset or site label, decoded: CD45RA+CCR7+. These receptors originate from a man aged 25-45 years in good health.

This clone was picked up one time. The chain has TRBV7-9 and TRBJ1-4, with D possibly TRBD1 on 6 matching bases. V was shortened by 4 bases and J by 6 bases, with 18 bases between the two germline ends. There are 16 residues in the CDR3. Per the germline V gene, CDR1 is SEHNR and CDR2 is FQNEAQ (reference sequence). CDR3 loop: CASSYPPGGRDEKLFF. DNA of the CDR3: TGTGCCAGCAGCTACCCCCCGGGGGGGCGCGATGAAAAACTGTTTTTT.

This clone has just one count. This chain joins TRBV5-6 and TRBJ2-1; 7 bases are a match to TRBD2. This CDR3 spans 15 amino acids. CDR1 and CDR2 (germline): SGHDT, YYEEEE. The junction had 6 bases not matched to a gene; V was cut back by 0 bases and J by 6 bases. This CDR3 reads CASSLARDYGNEQFF. CDR3 in DNA: TGTGCCAGCAGCTTGGCGCGGGACTACGGCAATGAGCAGTTCTTC.

The rearrangement uses TRBV7-3 and TRBJ2-7, with D possibly matching TRBD2 (6 bases). V dropped 3 bases and J dropped 7 bases, with 10 bases sitting between them. The CDR3 covers 12 residues. CDR1 is SGHTA and CDR2 is FQGTGA in the germline V gene. CDR3 amino acids: CASSLDGGEQYF. CDR3 DNA sequence: TGTGCCAGCAGCTTGGACGGGGGAGAGCAGTACTTC.

The rearrangement links TRBV27 to TRBJ1-4; possibly TRBD1 for D (6 bases). Germline CDR1 and CDR2: MNHEY and SMNVEV (reference sequence). With 6 bases removed from V and 1 base from J, the gap between germline ends came to 9 bases. The CDR3 has 14 residues. CDR3 bases: TGTGCCAGCAGAACAGGGTTAACTAATGAAAAACTGTTTTTT. Translating gives CASRTGLTNEKLFF. Variable domain in full (rest from reference TRBV27 and TRBJ1-4): EAQVTQNPRYLITVTGKKLTVTCSQNMNHEYMSWYRQDPGLGLRQIYYSMNVEVTDKGDVPEGYKVSRKEKRNFPLILESPSPNQTSLYFCASRTGLTNEKLFFGSGTQLSVL.

The rearrangement links TRBV11-2 to TRBJ1-1; D is uncertain. Germline loops: CDR1 SGHAT, CDR2 FQNNGV. The CDR3 runs to 14 residues. Trimming left V 1 base short and J 5 bases short, with 11 bases between. CDR3 DNA: TGTGCCAGCAGCTTAGCCCCTTGGGGAACTGAAGCTTTCTTT. This codes for CASSLAPWGTEAFF.

This chain connects TRBV19 to TRBJ2-2; TRBD1 matches at 8 bases. Germline V lookup: CDR1 LNHDA, CDR2 SQIVND (reference sequence). The CDR3 runs to 15 residues. V lost 3 bases and J lost 4; bases outside the gene matches: 4. The CDR3 here is CASSIQGAGTGELFF. The CDR3 bases are TGTGCCAGTAGTATCCAGGGGGCGGGCACCGGGGAGCTGTTTTTT. Drawing the rest from reference TRBV19 and TRBJ2-2, the complete variable domain is DGGITQSPKYLFRKEGQNVTLSCEQNLNHDAMYWYRQDPGQGLRLIYYSQIVNDFQKGDIAEGYSVSREKKESFPLTVTSAQKNPTAFYLCASSIQGAGTGELFFGEGSRLTVL.

The V gene is TRBV19, the J gene TRBJ2-7; 7 bases are a match to TRBD2. Germline loops: CDR1 LNHDA, CDR2 SQIVND (reference sequence). CDR3 length: 15 amino acids. With V trimmed by 5 bases and J by 4 bases, 11 bases remained unmatched. The CDR3 nucleotides are TGTGCCAGTAGTGCAGCACTAGCGAGAGTTTACGAGCAGTACTTC. Protein sequence: CASSAALARVYEQYF.

The chain joins TRBV7-2 to TRBJ2-7; 11 bases are a match to TRBD2. CDR3 length equals 14 residues. Germline trimming cut 7 bases from V and 3 bases from J; bases unmatched to any gene: 5. Germline V CDR1 and CDR2: SGHTA, FQGNSA. In DNA form, the CDR3 reads TGTGCCAGCACTTATAGCGGGAGGGGCTACGAGCAGTACTTC. Its protein product is CASTYSGRGYEQYF.

The CDR3 DNA is TGCAGCGTTGAAGAAAGTAGGGTGGGAGGTAAATACGAGCAGTACTTC. Translated: CSVEESRVGGKYEQYF. The chain carries TRBV29-1 and TRBJ2-7; maybe TRBD2 (6 bases). Germline V lookup: CDR1 SQVTM, CDR2 ANQGSEA. V lost 0 bases to trimming and J lost 4 bases, with 19 bases between them. This CDR3 has 16 residues.

The rearrangement uses TRBV29-1 and TRBJ2-5, with 7 positions matching TRBD2. The V segment lost 5 bases and the J segment 4 bases; nucleotides outside the gene matches: 4. Germline CDR1 reads SQVTM; CDR2 reads ANQGSEA. The CDR3 runs to 12 residues. In DNA, the CDR3 is TGCAGCGTTTCCGGGGGGAGAGAGACCCAGTACTTC. Its protein is CSVSGGRETQYF.

The chain carries TRBV30 and TRBJ2-7; no reliable D call. Germline V CDR1 and CDR2: GTSNPN, SVGIG (reference sequence). This CDR3 spans 14 amino acids. With 4 bases removed from V and 6 bases from J, the gap between germline ends came to 19 bases. The CDR3 nucleotides read TGTGCCTGGACGTCTCGAGATCCAACACTCGAGCAGTACTTC. It yields the protein CAWTSRDPTLEQYF.

CDR3 sequence reads: CAITPTDKLNTEAFF. CDR3 coding DNA: TGTGCCATCACTCCAACGGACAAACTGAACACTGAAGCTTTCTTT. The chain couples TRBV10-3 to TRBJ1-1; tentative D call: TRBD1 (5 bases). V lost 7 bases and J lost 0, with 15 bases in between. CDR3 length: 15 residues. In germline, CDR1 is ENHRY, CDR2 SYGVKD.

The gene calls are TRBV5-6 and TRBJ2-5, with D tentatively TRBD1 or TRBD2 (5 bases each). The germline V gene has CDR1 SGHDT and CDR2 YYEEEE. V was shortened by 7 bases and J by 5 bases, with 12 bases between the two germline ends. The CDR3 is 12 residues long. DNA for the CDR3: TGTGCCAGCGAGGGACCAGCGGAGACCCAGTACTTC. Translated: CASEGPAETQYF.

The chain joins TRBV4-1 to TRBJ2-7, with D perhaps TRBD1 or TRBD2 (6 bases each). Germline CDR1 and CDR2: MGHRA and YSYEKL. The CDR3 sequence is 13 residues long. V shed 0 bases and J shed 7 bases, with 10 bases lying between them. The CDR3 DNA reads as TGCGCCAGCAGCCAAGACTCGGGGGCTGAGCAGTACTTC. It yields the protein CASSQDSGAEQYF.